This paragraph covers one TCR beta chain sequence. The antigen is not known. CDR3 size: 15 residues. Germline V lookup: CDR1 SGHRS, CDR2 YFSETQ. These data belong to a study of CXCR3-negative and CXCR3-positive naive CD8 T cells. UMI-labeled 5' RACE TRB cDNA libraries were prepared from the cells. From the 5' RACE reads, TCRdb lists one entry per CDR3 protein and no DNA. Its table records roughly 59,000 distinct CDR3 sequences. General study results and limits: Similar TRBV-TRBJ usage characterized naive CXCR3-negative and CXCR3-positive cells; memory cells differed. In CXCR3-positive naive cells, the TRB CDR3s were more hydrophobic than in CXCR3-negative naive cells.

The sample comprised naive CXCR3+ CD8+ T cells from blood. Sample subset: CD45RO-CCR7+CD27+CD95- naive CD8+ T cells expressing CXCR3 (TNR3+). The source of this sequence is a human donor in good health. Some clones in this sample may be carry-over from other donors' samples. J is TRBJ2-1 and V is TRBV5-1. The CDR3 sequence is CASSFAQRLYNEQFF.